The present entry profiles one T cell receptor (beta chain) with its context. How the authors handled the data: Amplification of reference gene primers was used by the study to estimate nucleated cell counts. Method: immunoSEQ multiplex PCR; TCRdb's copy keeps in-frame clones and lacks some. D and trimming were read from the DNA, whereas the V and J calls and clone size are those reported in that table. The table has 65,000 or so clones, just under 80% seen once. Germline values: CDR1 MDHEN, CDR2 SYDVKM. Germline trimming cut 4 bases from V and 0 bases from J; bases unmatched to any gene: 6. The CDR3 has 16 amino acids. The data were obtained in a study of blood T cell repertoires in COVID-19. Study overall: The United States, Italy and Spain provided the acute and convalescent COVID-19 samples. PBMCs, B-cell-depleted T cells, or T cells provided the cDNA or gDNA that made up the material.

This chain joins TRBV28 and TRBJ2-1; the match to TRBD2 covers 7 bases. The sample consisted of peripheral blood. The TCR was taken from a human donor in a cohort sampled during active COVID-19. CDR3 sequence reads: CASSSASGSSYNEQFF. DNA of the CDR3: TGTGCCAGCAGTTCAGCTAGCGGTAGCTCCTACAATGAGCAGTTCTTC. The whole variable domain, remainder taken from reference TRBV28 and TRBJ2-1, is DVKVTQSSRYLVKRTGEKVFLECVQDMDHENMFWYRQDPGLGLRLIYFSYDVKMKEKGDIPEGYSVSREKKERFSLILESASTNQTSMYLCASSSASGSSYNEQFFGPGTRLTVL.